This T cell receptor beta chain derives from a study of graft-versus-host responses after intestinal transplantation. Study-wide background: Each transplant was multivisceral, liver-intestinal, or isolated intestinal. Anti-thymocyte globulin served as induction for all recipients, who then took tacrolimus and steroids for approximately three years.

Broader study findings: Circulating GvH clone levels at their peak were associated with HvG declines (early post-transplant).

This CDR3 contains 14 residues. Germline V lookup: CDR1 SGHRS, CDR2 YFSETQ. Trimming stripped 0 bases from V and 5 bases from J, with 10 bases between. Profiling relied on immunoSEQ multiplex PCR, and the TCRdb table lists in-frame clones only, not all of them. Found here are around 14,000 clones, just under 30% of them singletons; the top ten hold roughly 3.9%. The chain has TRBV5-1 and TRBJ2-3, with D perhaps assigned TRBD1 or TRBD2 (5 bases each). The clonotype was recovered from a human patient who received an intestinal transplant. The sequences come from alloreactive CD4+ T cells from a mixed lymphocyte reaction culture, collected before intestinal transplant. The subset: CFSE-low proliferating T cells sorted from approximately 6-day pre-transplant mixed lymphocyte reaction (GvH or HvG direction). The CDR3, as DNA: TGCGCCAGCAGCTTGGGGGGGAGAAGAGATACGCAGTATTTT. Translation gives CASSLGGRRDTQYF.